Reported below is one T cell receptor beta chain. The authors ran a second PCR of 7 to 11 cycles using a sample-barcoded 5' primer and a J-beta primer mix. Each CDR3 protein gets one entry after TCRdb re-called the 5' RACE reads with MiXCR. This table holds fewer than 800,000 distinct CDR3 sequences, 49% found once. This record belongs to a study of blood T cells in healthy people across ages. The extraction recovered at least 5.5 micrograms of total RNA per sample. Germline V gene sequence: CDR1 MNHEY, CDR2 SVGEGT. V gave up 5 bases and J gave up 6 bases; unmatched junction bases: 16. The CDR3 length is 16 residues.

Sequencing input: blood. This receptor was identified in a woman aged 60-75 years in good health. J is TRBJ2-7 and V is TRBV6-2 or TRBV6-3; TRBD1 matches 7 bases. This chain's CDR3 is CASSRRPGQSVSEQYF. DNA for the CDR3: TGTGCCAGCAGTAGGCGTCCGGGACAGTCGGTTTCCGAGCAGTACTTC.